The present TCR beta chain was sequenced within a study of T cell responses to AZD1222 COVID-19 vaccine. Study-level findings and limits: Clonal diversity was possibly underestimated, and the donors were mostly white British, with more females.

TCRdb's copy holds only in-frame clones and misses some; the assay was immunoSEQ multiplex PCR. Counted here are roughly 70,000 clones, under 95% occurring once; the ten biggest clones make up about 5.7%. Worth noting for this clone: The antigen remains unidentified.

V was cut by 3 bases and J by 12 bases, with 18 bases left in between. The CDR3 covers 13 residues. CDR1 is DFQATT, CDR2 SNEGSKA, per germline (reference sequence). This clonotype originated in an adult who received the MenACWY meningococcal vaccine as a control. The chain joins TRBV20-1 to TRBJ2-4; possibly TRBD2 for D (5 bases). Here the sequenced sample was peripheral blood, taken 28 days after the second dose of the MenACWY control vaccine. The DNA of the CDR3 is TGCAGTGCTAGTGAGGGTCTAGCTGGCTATCAGTACTTC. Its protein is CSASEGLAGYQYF.